This TCR beta chain emerged from a study of CD8 T cells in Susac syndrome. Germline CDR1 is SGHTA and CDR2 is FQGNSA. This CDR3 is 16 amino acids long. V lost 4 bases to trimming and J lost 0 bases; unmatched junction nucleotides: 5. An input of roughly 0.5 to 1 ug of RNA was subjected to reverse transcription using random hexamers. TCRdb reprocessed the immunoSEQ multiplex PCR reads via MiXCR and lists one record per CDR3 protein. The sample has 180,000 or so distinct CDR3 sequences; 90% to 95% are singletons. This sequence joins TRBV7-2 and TRBJ2-2; 7 bases are shared with TRBD1. This TCR derives from a human donor in good health. The sequencing input was CD4+ T cells from PBMCs. For the CDR3, the DNA is TGTGCCAGCAGCTCGGACAGGCCGGCGAACACCGGGGAGCTGTTTTTT. As protein: CASSSDRPANTGELFF.